The following is a T cell receptor beta chain sequence with its context. The target antigen is unknown. TCRdb independently ran MiXCR on the 5' RACE reads; one entry per CDR3 protein. The sample records fewer than 450,000 distinct CDR3 sequences, approximately 30% being singletons. This record comes from a study of identical twins' blood T cells. Study-wide results and limits: Twin repertoire similarity may partly reflect shared environment.

Germline V gene data show CDR1 as SGHVS and CDR2 as FNYEAQ. V lost 0 bases and J lost 2, with 14 bases in between. This CDR3 comprises 17 residues. This TCR was recovered from a woman aged 18 to 49 in good health. The sequencing sample was made of PBMCs. The chain carries TRBV7-6 and TRBJ1-3; no clear D. CDR3 amino acids: CASSLAPWSGPGNTIYF. In nucleotides, the CDR3 is TGTGCCAGCAGCTTAGCACCCTGGTCAGGCCCTGGAAACACCATATATTTT.